The rows below give T cell receptor beta chains drawn from one sample of a study of T cell responses to AZD1222 COVID-19 vaccine. Profiled with immunoSEQ multiplex PCR; TCRdb holds only in-frame clones, not every one. Counted here are about 79,000 clones, more than 75% occurring once; the ten biggest clones make up 22%. The material was peripheral blood, obtained on day 0 of AZD1222 vaccination. These receptors came from an adult in good health. The conserved cysteine and the conserved F or W are not part of the CDR3 here. Each record gives: V gene, CDR3 protein.

TRBV6-5	ASSYVAQSSEKLF
TRBV12-3/TRBV12-4	ASSFSRGHEQF
TRBV19	ASSIAGLSSFYEQY
TRBV2	ASSTGLAGTGELF
TRBV27	ASSPRARAGDTQY
TRBV21-1	ASSKKQIQNQPQH
TRBV30	AWNTGGHGYT
TRBV12-3/TRBV12-4	ASRILTEQF
TRBV3-1/TRBV3-2	ASSQGRGVPDTQY
TRBV10-3	AISESTGANTEAF